The sequence of this TCR beta chain was determined in a study of shared T cell receptors in the human thymus. The CDR3 has 16 amino acids. CDR1 is LNHDA and CDR2 is SQIVND in the germline V gene (reference sequence). Trimming at V came to 6 bases and at J to 6 bases, leaving 9 bases not matched to a gene. Here immunoSEQ multiplex PCR was the method, and the copy in TCRdb shows in-frame clones only, minus some. The sample includes 700,000 to 750,000 clones, approximately 85% of them seen just once. These data also formed part of another study, on human thymus T cells. This second study notes: Resections removed during corrective heart surgery provided the thymus tissue used. Thymic and blood repertoires showed apparently biased V and J gene usage. In unrelated individuals, thymic repertoires overlapped highly, according to related research.

The TCR originated in a girl in the first two years of life with a congenital heart defect. Sequenced material: thymocytes. This sequence joins TRBV19 and TRBJ1-6, with 9 bases aligning to TRBD1. The CDR3: CASRIPGTGFNSPLHF. As DNA, the CDR3 is TGTGCCAGTAGAATACCCGGGACAGGGTTTAATTCACCCCTCCACTTT.